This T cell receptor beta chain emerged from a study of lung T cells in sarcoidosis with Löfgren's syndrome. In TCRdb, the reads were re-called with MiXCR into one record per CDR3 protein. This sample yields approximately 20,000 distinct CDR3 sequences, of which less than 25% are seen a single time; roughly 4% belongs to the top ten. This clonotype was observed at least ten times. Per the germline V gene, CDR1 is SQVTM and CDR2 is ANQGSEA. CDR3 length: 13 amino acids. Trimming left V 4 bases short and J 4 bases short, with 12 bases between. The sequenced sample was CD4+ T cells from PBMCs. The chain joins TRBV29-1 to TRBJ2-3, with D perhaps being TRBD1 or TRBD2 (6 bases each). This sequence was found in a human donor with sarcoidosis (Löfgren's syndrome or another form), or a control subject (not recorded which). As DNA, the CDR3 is TGCAGCGTTGTTGTCGGGGGCGCAGATACGCAGTATTTT. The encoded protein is CSVVVGGADTQYF.